Below, 9 T cell receptor beta chains from the same sample are listed, as sequenced in a study of T cell responses to AZD1222 COVID-19 vaccine. Repertoires were generated with immunoSEQ multiplex PCR, while TCRdb's copy carries only in-frame clones and drops some. The data hold about 120,000 clones, with 92% observed a single time. The sequencing used peripheral blood, collected on day 0 of AZD1222 vaccination. These receptors came from an adult in good health.

CDR3 coding DNA: TGTGCCAGCAGTGGCCAGGGAAGTTCCTCTGGAAACACCATATATTTT. This codes for CASSGQGSSSGNTIYF. The V gene is TRBV5-4, the J gene TRBJ1-3, with D possibly matching TRBD1 (5 bases). The CDR3 runs to 16 residues. Trimming stripped 5 bases from V and 0 bases from J, with 15 bases between. From germline, CDR1 is SGHNT and CDR2 YYREEE (reference sequence). The full variable domain, in which reference TRBV5-4 and TRBJ1-3 provide the parts outside the CDR3, is ETGVTQSPTHLIKTRGQQVTLRCSSQSGHNTVSWYQQALGQGPQFIFQYYREEENGRGNFPPRFSGLQFPNYSSELNVNALELDDSALYLCASSGQGSSSGNTIYFGEGSWLTVV.

The V and J genes are TRBV4-2 and TRBJ2-2, with D perhaps matching TRBD2 (5 bases). In germline, CDR1 is LGHNA, CDR2 YNFKEQ. The V end lost 4 bases, the J end lost 3 bases, and 15 bases lay between the germline ends. CDR3 length: 16 amino acids. The CDR3 region has the DNA TGTGCCAGCAGCCGAAGTGAGGGCGTGGACACCGGGGAGCTGTTTTTT. It translates to CASSRSEGVDTGELFF.

The DNA for the CDR3 is TGTGCCAGCAGCTTAGCGACAGGGCGGTTCAAGGATGAGCAGTTCTTC. It is translated as CASSLATGRFKDEQFF. The J gene is TRBJ2-1, the V gene TRBV11-2; 7 bases fit TRBD1. From germline, CDR1 is SGHAT and CDR2 FQNNGV. Losses at the gene ends were 1 base for V and 8 bases for J; bases not matched to a gene: 11. This CDR3 has 16 amino acids.

The chain has TRBV5-6 and TRBJ2-1, with 9 bases that match TRBD1. Germline V gene data show CDR1 as SGHDT and CDR2 as YYEEEE. V was clipped by 0 bases and J by 10 bases; unmatched bases: 14. This CDR3 contains 17 residues. The CDR3 reads CASSLGLGQGVQGEQFF. CDR3 DNA sequence: TGTGCCAGCAGCTTGGGTTTGGGACAGGGTGTCCAGGGGGAGCAGTTCTTC.

The chain couples TRBV15 to TRBJ1-2, with D tentatively TRBD1 (5 bases). This CDR3 is built from 16 residues. Looked up from germline, CDR1 is LNHNV and CDR2 is YYDKDF (reference sequence). V gave up 0 bases and J gave up 6 bases, with 17 bases separating them. The CDR3 DNA reads TGTGCCACCAGCAGAGAGGGGGGAAATCCGTTTGATGGCTACACCTTC. Encoded protein: CATSREGGNPFDGYTF.

The rearrangement joins TRBV30 to TRBJ1-3, with D unclear. Germline assignment: CDR1 GTSNPN and CDR2 SVGIG (reference sequence). The CDR3 contains 14 residues. V gave up 4 bases and J gave up 0 bases, with 10 bases separating them. As DNA, the CDR3 is TGTGCCTGGAATCCCGGGAACTCTGGAAACACCATATATTTT. This sequence encodes CAWNPGNSGNTIYF.

The chain is built from TRBV10-1 and TRBJ2-2; D not resolved. This CDR3 is 14 amino acids long. V shed 2 bases and J shed 0 bases, with 4 bases lying between them. Germline CDR1 is WNHNN and CDR2 is SYGVQD (reference sequence). CDR3 DNA sequence: TGCGCCAGCAGTGAGCATGCGAACACCGGGGAGCTGTTTTTT. This sequence encodes CASSEHANTGELFF.

This sequence joins TRBV7-3 and TRBJ1-1; TRBD1 might be the D (5 bases). The V and J ends lost 5 bases and 3 bases respectively, with 10 bases between them. Germline V gene sequence: CDR1 SGHTA, CDR2 FQGTGA. This CDR3 is 13 amino acids long. CDR3 sequence (DNA): TGTGCCAGCAGCGGATACAGGTACACTGAAGCTTTCTTT. This codes for CASSGYRYTEAFF.

V gene TRBV4-1 combines with J gene TRBJ1-4; possible D gene TRBD1, 6 bases. CDR3 length equals 16 residues. With 2 bases removed from V and 4 bases from J, the gap between germline ends came to 14 bases. CDR1 MGHRA and CDR2 YSYEKL come from the germline V gene. As DNA, the CDR3 is TGCGCCAGCAGCCAACAGGGCAGGGGACTTAATGAAAAACTGTTTTTT. It encodes CASSQQGRGLNEKLFF.